This T cell receptor (beta chain) comes out of a study of blood T cell repertoires in COVID-19 (TCRdb year 2020). Turning to the overall study: Samples from collaborators originated in the United States, Italy and Spain and spanned both the acute and convalescent phases of COVID-19. Deeply sampled blood TCRbeta repertoires from subjects exposed to, actively infected with, or recovered from COVID-19 were included in the dataset. Samples were obtained from the ongoing ImmuneRACE study (first 160 participants) and from roughly 1,300 subjects provided by 6 global collaborators. Where HLA class I and class II types were available, the types were taken from metadata supplied by the sample provider, not from assay-based typing. Sample metadata almost always included a de-identified subject ID, COVID-19 status, age in years and sex. The material from the prospective study consisted of cDNA or gDNA derived from T cells, B-cell-depleted T cells, or PBMCs. The repertoires were released in a freely available public database meant as a resource for research on the immune response to SARS-CoV-2. Points the paper makes about the study in general: How much clinical and demographic metadata was included differed by source and by participant, and the metadata was provided uncurated.

TCRbeta CDR3 regions were amplified from genomic DNA using the immunoSEQ Assay, a bias-controlled multiplex PCR. Concerning the study's data processing: The number of nucleated cells in each sample was estimated by amplification of reference gene primers within the assay. Sequence reads were collapsed and filtered to measure the absolute abundance of every unique TCRbeta CDR3 rearrangement. For each sample, productive Simpson clonality was calculated by taking the square root of Simpson's diversity index across productive rearrangements. TCRdb limited this immuneACCESS table to in-frame rearrangements with V and J called. A share of clones is missing; checked studies link under half to unresolved V genes, and the rest is unexplained. Clone size and V and J calls were adopted from that table, with D and trimming inferred from the DNA. The sample records 42,000 or so clones, roughly three quarters of which are singletons. About a quarter of the sample is taken by the ten largest.

In the germline V gene, CDR1 corresponds to SGHRS and CDR2 to YFSETQ. V and J are trimmed by 2 bases and 8 bases, and the gene matches miss 5 bases of the junction. From the cysteine up to the phenylalanine, the CDR3 has a length of 13 residues. Of the read, only the CDR3 DNA is kept; its 39 bases are in frame from base 1. Whole blood was collected in K2EDTA tubes by collaborating institutions according to the institutions' own protocols. For TCRbeta analysis, collaborator samples were shipped as frozen whole blood, as isolated PBMCs, or as DNA extracted from either sample type. This clone was found many times. Its antigen is not yet known. Nothing much larger sits one base from this clone, and base qualities are not available.

The chain links TRBV5-1 with TRBJ1-2, with 8 central nucleotides matching TRBD1. The TCR was taken from a man older than 75 with acute or convalescent COVID-19. The sample was peripheral blood. CDR3 sequence: CASSFQGARGYTF. The nucleotide sequence is given as TGCGCCAGCAGCTTCCAGGGGGCGCGGGGCTACACCTTC.